The sequence of this T cell receptor (beta chain) was determined in a study of T cells in tuberculosis (dated by TCRdb to 2017 to 2018). Study-wide context: To characterize T cells specific for the mycobacterial lipid antigen glucose monomycolate (GMM), the study used CD1B tetramers together with high-throughput TCR immunosequencing. In a South African clinical cohort, IGRA-negative adolescents, IGRA-positive adolescents with latent tuberculosis and adults with active tuberculosis were compared, with under eleven people in each group. The study at large found these results: A classifier using the diverse GMM-specific repertoire reached 87% accuracy (AUROC 0.85 to 0.9), compared with 70% accuracy using GEM motif frequencies. Smaller mean NN-distances to GMM-specific TCRs were observed in active tuberculosis TCR-alpha repertoires than in IGRA-negative controls, suggesting clonal expansion of GMM-specific TCRs. Clinical samples were selected based on the availability of cryopreserved specimens, with adults included as active tuberculosis cases and adolescents included as controls. Shorter CDR3-alpha lengths in active tuberculosis patients partly drove the smaller NN-distances, and the TCR-beta difference was not statistically significant.

As regards this clone: Its antigen has not been determined. Qualities for individual bases were not recorded, and no much larger clone is one base off.

The CDR3 goes from the cysteine to the phenylalanine over 13 residues. Only the CDR3 region is kept as DNA, spanning 39 bases read in frame from base 1. Trimming accounts for 8 bases at V and 3 bases at J, while the number of junction bases matched to no gene is 4. The germline V gene specifies SNHLY as CDR1 and FYNNEI as CDR2. The immunoSEQ multiplex PCR assay was used to generate TCR libraries, with TCR-beta and/or TCR-alpha/delta assays applied to each sample. The Illumina high-throughput platform was used to sequence the amplified TCR libraries. In the authors' own workflow: Clustering and dimensionality reduction relied on pairwise TCRdist distances among GMM-specific receptors from T cells that were either sorted ex vivo or expanded in vitro. Each clinical repertoire received a mean NN-distance score, defined as the average TCRdist to the nearest 10% of tetramer-positive reference sequences. GEM TCR motif frequency was calculated as the fraction of unique TCRs that matched known GEM sequences by V/J usage and CDR3 length. Linear discriminant analysis with leave-one-out cross-validation, implemented in scikit-learn, was used to classify active tuberculosis. Held by TCRdb, this immuneACCESS table contains in-frame sequences only and omits some clones. Under half of the omission traces to an unresolved V gene where checked; the cause of the rest is unknown. The V and J calls and the clone size are those of that table, but D and trimming were determined from the DNA. The sample table lists about 35,000 clones, 85% to 95% of them with a count of one. The top ten clonotypes cover 7.7% of the sample.

At study entry, a tuberculin skin test and the QuantiFERON-TB GOLD In-Tube IGRA were used to screen adolescents for latent tuberculosis infection. Immunosequencing was performed on unsorted cryopreserved PBMC, with 75,000 to 100,000 T cells per clinical donor covered on average. Eleven high schools in the Worcester region of the Western Cape, South Africa, served as enrollment sites for adolescents aged 12 to 18 years. Around 10 adolescents infected with M. tuberculosis and ten uninfected adolescents were chosen and matched for age and sex. PBMC from adolescents were isolated by density centrifugation from freshly drawn heparinized blood and then cryopreserved.

The TCR originated in a donor aged 10-29 years with latent tuberculosis or without tuberculosis infection. Some clones in this sample may be carry-over from other donors' samples. The chain links TRBV2 with TRBJ1-1; TRBD1 aligns with 9 central bases. Source material: PBMCs. The CDR3: CASLRTGDTEAFF. At the DNA level, the sequence is TGTGCCAGCCTAAGGACAGGGGACACTGAAGCTTTCTTT.